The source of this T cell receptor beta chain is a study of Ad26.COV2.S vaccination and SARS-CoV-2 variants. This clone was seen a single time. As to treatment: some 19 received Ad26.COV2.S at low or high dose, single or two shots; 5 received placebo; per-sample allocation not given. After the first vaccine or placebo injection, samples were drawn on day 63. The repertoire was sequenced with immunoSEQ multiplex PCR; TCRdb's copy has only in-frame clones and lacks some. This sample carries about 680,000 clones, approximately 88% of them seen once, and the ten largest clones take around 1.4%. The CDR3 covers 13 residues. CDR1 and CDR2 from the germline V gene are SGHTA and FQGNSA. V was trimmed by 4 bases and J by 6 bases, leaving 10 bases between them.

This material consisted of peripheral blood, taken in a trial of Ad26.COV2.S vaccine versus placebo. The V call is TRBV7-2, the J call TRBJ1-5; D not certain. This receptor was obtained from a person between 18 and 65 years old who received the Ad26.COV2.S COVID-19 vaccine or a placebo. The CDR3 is CASSSERAQPQHF. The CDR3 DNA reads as TGTGCCAGCAGCTCCGAGAGGGCTCAGCCCCAGCATTTT.